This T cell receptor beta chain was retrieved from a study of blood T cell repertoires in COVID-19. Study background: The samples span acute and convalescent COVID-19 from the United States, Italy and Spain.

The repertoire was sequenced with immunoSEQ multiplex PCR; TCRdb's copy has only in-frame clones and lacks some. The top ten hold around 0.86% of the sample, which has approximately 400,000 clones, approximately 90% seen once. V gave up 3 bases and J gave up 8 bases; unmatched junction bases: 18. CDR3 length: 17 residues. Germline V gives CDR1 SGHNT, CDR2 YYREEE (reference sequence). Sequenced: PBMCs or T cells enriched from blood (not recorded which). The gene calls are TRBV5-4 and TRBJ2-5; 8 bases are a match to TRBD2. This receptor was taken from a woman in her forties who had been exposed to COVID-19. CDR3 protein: CASSSGLPGLGRVTQYF. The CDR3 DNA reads TGTGCCAGCAGCTCAGGGCTTCCGGGACTAGGCAGAGTAACCCAGTACTTC.